Sequencing of this T cell receptor beta chain was carried out in a study of OX40 agonist ivuxolimab in advanced cancers. The CDR3 extends over 17 amino acids. V was cut by 5 bases and J by 6 bases, with 25 bases left in between. Germline V gives CDR1 PRHDT, CDR2 FYEKMQ (reference sequence). Findings of the study overall: It was not determined which antigens were specifically recognized by the peripheral T cells that had undergone clonal expansion. Averaged across samples, CD8+ T cells carried more expanded clones than CD4+ did.

The sampling schedule covered blood at baseline, cycle 4 day 1, and cycle 7 day 1. TCRdb's copy holds only in-frame clones and misses some; the assay was immunoSEQ multiplex PCR. Of 50,000 to 65,000 clones listed, roughly 85% are singletons. A word on this clone: Its antigen is not identified.

This clonotype originated in an adult with an advanced solid tumor such as melanoma, head and neck, liver or kidney cancer. Sequencing used CD4+ or CD8+ T cells sorted from blood, obtained in a trial of the OX40 agonist ivuxolimab. The rearrangement joins TRBV13 to TRBJ2-5, with D perhaps TRBD2 (6 bases). CDR3 bases: TGTGCCAGCAGCGGCCCCCCTAGCGCCCACTGGGGGAAGACCCAGTACTTC. It is translated as CASSGPPSAHWGKTQYF.